Given below is one TCR beta chain in context. Its target is unknown. The data are from a study of T-cell reconstitution after alpha-beta-depleted transplantation in children. CDR1 and CDR2 (germline): SGDLS, YYNGEE. The CDR3 consists of 14 residues. Trimming left V 4 bases short and J 5 bases short, with 16 bases between. The library targeted TCRbeta and was prepared with unique molecular identifiers. TCRdb reanalysed the PCR reads using MiXCR and keeps one entry per CDR3 protein. The sample contains 750,000 to 950,000 distinct CDR3 sequences, roughly 15% of which appear only once. Whole-study findings and limits: Surviving thymic progenitors and recipient T cells were the source of high TCRbeta diversity at day 60 in some patients. Reportedly, roughly two months post-transplant, alpha-beta T cells arose from several hundred expanded graft clones. A year post-transplant, T-cell counts and diversity derived mostly from newly produced T cells.

This receptor was taken from a male patient younger than 18 who had a stem cell transplant for acute lymphoblastic leukemia, so the T cells may come from the graft donor. The chain uses TRBV9 and TRBJ2-7; the D gene is possibly TRBD2 (6 bases). The material was PBMCs, mostly from graft donor cells, obtained 360 days after TCRalphabeta/CD19-depleted stem cell transplant. The CDR3 loop reads CASSPASWEDEQYF. The DNA of the CDR3 is TGTGCCAGCAGCCCGGCGTCCTGGGAGGACGAGCAGTACTTC.